Each of the 24 T cell receptor beta chains below was sequenced from the same sample in a study of blood T cell repertoires in COVID-19. TCRdb's table, derived via immunoSEQ multiplex PCR, lists solely in-frame clones and lacks some. The table lists about 260,000 clones, approximately 89% of them singletons, with less than 3.5% in the top ten. The sequenced sample consisted of PBMCs or T cells enriched from blood (not recorded which). Every receptor here comes from a man aged 40-50 years who had been exposed to COVID-19.

The V gene is TRBV4-2, the J gene TRBJ2-1, with 10 positions matching TRBD2. J lost 8 bases, V lost 3 bases, and 7 bases had no gene match. The V gene's germline CDR1 is LGHNA and CDR2 YNFKEQ. This CDR3 is 15 amino acids long. CDR3 loop: CASSQATSGIDEQFF. The DNA for the CDR3 is TGTGCCAGCAGCCAGGCTACTAGCGGGATCGATGAGCAGTTCTTC.

The J gene is TRBJ2-2, the V gene TRBV7-8; 11 bases fit TRBD2. This CDR3 has 16 amino acids. Germline loops: CDR1 SGHVS, CDR2 FQNEAQ. V lost 6 bases, J lost 4 bases, and 7 bases stayed unmatched. CDR3 loop: CASRRLAGGPTGELFF. In DNA, the CDR3 is TGTGCCAGCAGGCGTCTAGCGGGAGGCCCCACCGGGGAGCTGTTTTTT. Drawing the rest from reference TRBV7-8 and TRBJ2-2, the complete variable domain is GAGVSQSPRYKVAKRGQDVALRCDPISGHVSLFWYQQALGQGPEFLTYFQNEAQLDKSGLPSDRFFAERPEGSVSTLKIQRTQQEDSAVYLCASRRLAGGPTGELFFGEGSRLTVL.

V gene TRBV11-3 combines with J gene TRBJ1-2; 9 nucleotides align to TRBD1. The germline V gene encodes CDR1 SGHNT and CDR2 YENEEA. CDR3 size: 16 residues. With V trimmed by 6 bases and J by 5 bases, 13 bases remained unmatched. CDR3 residues: CASRNSGQGEYYGYTF. CDR3 nucleotide sequence: TGTGCCAGCAGAAATTCGGGACAGGGCGAGTATTATGGCTACACCTTC.

The rearrangement joins TRBV27 to TRBJ2-2; perhaps TRBD2 as D (5 bases). The ends were cut back, 5 bases at V and 3 bases at J, with 10 bases in the middle. The CDR3 length is 14 residues. Germline V CDR1 and CDR2: MNHEY, SMNVEV (reference sequence). CDR3 in DNA: TGTGCCAGCAGTAGCGGCAGTCACACCGGGGAGCTGTTTTTT. It translates to CASSSGSHTGELFF.

The J gene is TRBJ2-7, the V gene TRBV2; 10 bases are a match to TRBD2. The CDR3 extends over 15 amino acids. Germline V gene lookup returns CDR1 SNHLY and CDR2 FYNNEI. Trimming cost V 6 bases and J 7 bases; bases outside gene matches: 12. CDR3: CASSAGAGGPGEQYF. The CDR3 region has the DNA TGTGCCAGCAGCGCCGGAGCGGGAGGGCCGGGGGAGCAGTACTTC.

Here the CDR3 reads CASRTRWDEKLFF. Here the CDR3 DNA reads TGTGCCAGCAGGACACGGTGGGATGAAAAACTGTTTTTT. The chain links TRBV28 to TRBJ1-4, with D hard to call. This CDR3 comprises 13 residues. Germline values: CDR1 MDHEN, CDR2 SYDVKM. The germline V and J ends were trimmed by 6 bases and 6 bases, with 11 bases remaining between them. Supplemented by reference TRBV28 and TRBJ1-4, the full variable domain reads DVKVTQSSRYLVKRTGEKVFLECVQDMDHENMFWYRQDPGLGLRLIYFSYDVKMKEKGDIPEGYSVSREKKERFSLILESASTNQTSMYLCASRTRWDEKLFFGSGTQLSVL.

A remark on this clone: The sample holds other DNA sequences that translate to the same CDR3. The chain has TRBV12-3 or TRBV12-4 and TRBJ1-5; TRBD1 is a possible D gene (6 bases). V was clipped by 3 bases and J by 4 bases, with 7 bases between them. This CDR3 has 13 amino acids. The CDR3 nucleotides are TGTGCCAGCAGTTTGACAGGTAATCAGCCCCAGCATTTT. This translates into CASSLTGNQPQHF.

V gene TRBV7-9 combines with J gene TRBJ2-2, with 7 bases matching TRBD1. Germline V gene sequence: CDR1 SEHNR, CDR2 FQNEAQ (reference sequence). This CDR3 has 15 amino acids. V lost 1 base, J lost 9 bases, and 8 bases stayed unmatched. The CDR3 DNA follows: TGTGCCAGCAGCTTAGTACAGGGGCGTATCCGGGAGCTGTTTTTT. It translates to CASSLVQGRIRELFF.

The chain links TRBV28 to TRBJ1-5; D possibly corresponds to TRBD1 (6 bases). The CDR3 is 16 amino acids. CDR1 and CDR2 from the germline V gene are MDHEN and SYDVKM. V shed 3 bases and J shed 2 bases, with 14 bases lying between them. CDR3 in amino acids: CASSFGVAGGNQPQHF. The CDR3 DNA reads TGTGCCAGCAGTTTCGGTGTTGCAGGGGGCAATCAGCCCCAGCATTTT.

This clone was observed once. The genes are TRBV9 and TRBJ2-1; TRBD2 matches at 15 bases. After removal of 7 bases from V and 0 bases from J, the junction contained 2 bases not matched to a gene. The CDR3 sequence is 16 residues long. Germline CDR1 reads SGDLS; CDR2 reads YYNGEE. CDR3 region: CASGLAGGVSYNEQFF. Written as DNA, the CDR3 is TGTGCCAGCGGACTAGCGGGAGGGGTCTCCTACAATGAGCAGTTCTTC.

The chain carries TRBV27 and TRBJ2-7, with 8 bases aligning to TRBD1. V dropped 6 bases and J dropped 3; count of bases not matched to a gene: 16. The CDR3 runs to 17 residues. Germline CDR1 and CDR2: MNHEY and SMNVEV (reference sequence). The CDR3 region is CASSPGSRGQVNYEQYF. Written as DNA, the CDR3 is TGTGCCAGCAGCCCCGGTTCTCGGGGACAGGTGAACTACGAGCAGTACTTC.

V and J are TRBV12-3 or TRBV12-4 and TRBJ1-2, with D perhaps matching TRBD1 (5 bases). The CDR3 contains 13 residues. V shed 3 bases and J shed 2 bases, with 7 bases lying between them. The CDR3 DNA reads TGTGCCAGCAGTTTGTCAGGGAACTATGGCTACACCTTC. Its protein product is CASSLSGNYGYTF.

The gene calls are TRBV28 and TRBJ1-1; maybe TRBD1 (5 bases). In germline, CDR1 is MDHEN, CDR2 SYDVKM. This CDR3 has 14 amino acids. V lost 4 bases, J lost 0 bases, and 9 bases lay in between. The chain's CDR3 is CASSYGGMNTEAFF. The CDR3 DNA sequence: TGTGCCAGCAGTTACGGGGGGATGAACACTGAAGCTTTCTTT.

V is TRBV7-2 and J is TRBJ2-7; no definite D call. The CDR3 covers 13 residues. V was trimmed by 1 base and J by 6 bases, leaving 10 bases between them. Germline V CDR1 and CDR2: SGHTA, FQGNSA. CDR3 DNA sequence: TGTGCCAGCAGCTTAGATCCCGGGTCCGAGCAGTACTTC. This encodes CASSLDPGSEQYF. Full variable domain (missing parts from reference TRBV7-2 and TRBJ2-7): GAGVSQSPSNKVTEKGKDVELRCDPISGHTALYWYRQSLGQGLEFLIYFQGNSAPDKSGLPSDRFSAERTGGSVSTLTIQRTQQEDSAVYLCASSLDPGSEQYFGPGTRLTVT.

This clone has only one observation. The rearrangement joins TRBV6-2 or TRBV6-3 to TRBJ2-7; 13 positions agree with TRBD2. In germline, CDR1 is MNHEY, CDR2 SVGEGT. After removal of 6 bases from V and 2 bases from J, the junction contained 7 bases not matched to a gene. This CDR3 spans 16 amino acids. For the CDR3, the DNA is TGTGCCAGCAGCGCCCGGACTAGCGGGAGTGCCTACGAGCAGTACTTC. It encodes CASSARTSGSAYEQYF.

This clone was detected once. The chain joins TRBV7-6 to TRBJ2-5; TRBD2 matches 14 bases. The length of the CDR3 is 18 residues. V was pared by 4 bases and J by 5 bases, with 12 bases of the junction left unmatched. CDR1 and CDR2 from the germline V gene are SGHVS and FNYEAQ. The CDR3: CASSSNPGTSGSLETQYF. DNA of the CDR3: TGTGCCAGCAGCTCAAACCCAGGGACTAGCGGGAGCTTGGAGACCCAGTACTTC. Full variable domain (rest looked up from reference TRBV7-6 and TRBJ2-5): GAGVSQSPRYKVTKRGQDVALRCDPISGHVSLYWYRQALGQGPEFLTYFNYEAQQDKSGLPNDRFSAERPEGSISTLTIQRTEQRDSAMYRCASSSNPGTSGSLETQYFGPGTRLLVL.

This sequence joins TRBV29-1 and TRBJ2-5; 7 positions match TRBD1. The CDR3 has 14 amino acids. Germline loops: CDR1 SQVTM, CDR2 ANQGSEA. V trimming: 1 base; J trimming: 1 base; junction bases outside the gene matches: 3. CDR3 sequence: CSVEGDRFQETQYF. For the CDR3, the DNA is TGCAGCGTTGAAGGGGACAGATTCCAAGAGACCCAGTACTTC.

The rearrangement links TRBV3-1 (or the pseudogene TRBV3-2) to TRBJ2-1; D may be TRBD2 (6 bases). V was trimmed by 0 bases and J by 9 bases, leaving 21 bases between them. Germline V gives CDR1 LGHDT, CDR2 YNNKEL (reference sequence). This CDR3 comprises 17 residues. CDR3 in DNA: TGTGCCAGCAGCCAAGATTTCTCCCCACTCGGGGGTGGTGAGCAGTTCTTC. Its translation is CASSQDFSPLGGGEQFF.

V and J are TRBV29-1 and TRBJ1-3, with unresolved D. Germline V gives CDR1 SQVTM, CDR2 ANQGSEA. The ends were cut back, 5 bases at V and 2 bases at J, with 10 bases in the middle. The CDR3 covers 13 residues. This CDR3 reads CSVMDTAGNTIYF. Written as DNA, the CDR3 is TGCAGCGTTATGGATACAGCTGGAAACACCATATATTTT.

The V call is TRBV2, the J call TRBJ2-5, with TRBD2 matching over 10 bases. The V segment lost 2 bases and the J segment 5 bases; nucleotides outside the gene matches: 8. CDR3 length: 16 residues. Germline CDR1 SNHLY, CDR2 FYNNEI. The CDR3 sequence: CASSELSGRARETQYF. The CDR3 coding sequence is TGTGCCAGCAGTGAATTGAGCGGGAGGGCCCGGGAGACCCAGTACTTC.

The chain carries TRBV10-2 and TRBJ1-5; tentatively, D is TRBD1 (5 bases). Deletions cut 3 bases from V and 5 bases from J, with 14 bases between. Germline V gives CDR1 WSHSY, CDR2 SAAADI. The CDR3 has 15 amino acids. CDR3 bases: TGCGCCAGCAGTGATGGCAGGGCTGGTTATCAGCCCCAGCATTTT. Translating gives CASSDGRAGYQPQHF.

The V gene is TRBV5-1, the J gene TRBJ2-3, with D tentatively TRBD2 (5 bases). The V end lost 6 bases, the J end lost 0 bases, and 11 bases lay between the germline ends. This CDR3 region has 14 residues. Germline assignment: CDR1 SGHRS and CDR2 YFSETQ. The CDR3 is CASTGWASTDTQYF. The CDR3, as DNA: TGCGCCAGCACGGGGTGGGCCAGCACAGATACGCAGTATTTT.

The chain combines TRBV10-3 with TRBJ1-1; weak D call: TRBD1 (6 bases). V was cut by 10 bases and J by 1 base, with 10 bases left in between. The CDR3 is 12 residues long. Germline values: CDR1 ENHRY, CDR2 SYGVKD. CDR3 DNA sequence: TGTGCCACAGGACAGACGAACACTGAAGCTTTCTTT. Translated: CATGQTNTEAFF.

This sequence joins TRBV18 and TRBJ1-1; the D is unclear. V lost 3 bases and J lost 1, with 6 bases in between. The CDR3 loop spans 13 amino acids. Germline V gives CDR1 KGHSH, CDR2 LQKENI. The CDR3 DNA reads as TGTGCCAGCTCACCTCAGGAGAACACTGAAGCTTTCTTT. Encoded protein: CASSPQENTEAFF.